The present TCR beta chain was sequenced within a study of metastatic and nonmetastatic thyroid tumors. Study-wide background: Malignant thyroid and benign thyroid patients provided blood and tumor or nodule tissue whose repertoires were compared. Study-level points and caveats: Malignant thyroid tumors reportedly exceeded benign nodules significantly in TCR beta diversity, with the difference appearing in blood and tumor.

For this clone: What it binds is unknown.

With MiXCR, TCRdb called clones anew from the PCR reads. The table shows about 37,000 clones, with more than 25% occurring only once. Between the trimmed V and J ends, which lost 1 base and 4 bases, there was a span of 8 bases. Per germline, CDR1 SGHTS and CDR2 YDEGEE. CDR3 length: 14 amino acids. Ahead of thyroid surgery, no patient had received treatment of any kind. This sequence originates from a male donor with papillary thyroid cancer or a benign thyroid nodule (not recorded which). Some clones in this sample may be carry-over from other donors' samples. The genes are TRBV5-8 and TRBJ2-2; D is unclear. The specimen sequenced was blood. CDR3 DNA sequence: TGTGCCAGCAGCTTGATACGAGGCACCGGGGAGCTGTTTTTT. It specifies CASSLIRGTGELFF. The variable domain in full, completed from reference TRBV5-8 and TRBJ2-2, reads EAGVTQSPTHLIKTRGQQATLRCSPISGHTSVYWYQQALGLGLQFLLWYDEGEERNRGNFPPRFSGRQFPNYSSELNVNALELEDSALYLCASSLIRGTGELFFGEGSRLTVL.